The TCR beta chain under discussion was sequenced for a study of T-cell memory formation after mild COVID-19. The CDR3 covers 10 residues. V shed 7 bases and J shed 7 bases, with 7 bases lying between them. Looked up from germline, CDR1 is SNHLY and CDR2 is FYNNEI. TCRdb passed the 5' RACE reads through MiXCR, listing each CDR3 protein once. The profile shows over 120,000 distinct CDR3 sequences, over 15% of them singletons. The source of this sequence is an adult woman who had mild COVID-19 (a few samples of this study predate the infection). Cell type and time point are not known. Sequences were obtained from PBMCs or a T cell subset sorted from them (not recorded which). This rearrangement joins TRBV2 to TRBJ1-1; D ambiguous. Here the CDR3 DNA reads TGTGCCAGCATGAGACTTGAAGCTTTCTTT. It specifies CASMRLEAFF.